The sequence of this TCR beta chain was determined in a study of cytomegalovirus exposure and HLA in healthy donors. In the study overall: An early data release held some 85 million unique TCRs from HLA-typed donors. Study-wide results and caveats: Follow-up analysis later connected one missense variant in DCLRE1C with trimming of TCR beta V- and J-genes. The sole available immune exposure information was CMV serostatus. TCR sequences were mostly rare, though some public TCRs occurred in many donors.

This clone occurred a few times. Its antigen is not identified. Trimming pared 2 bases from V and 9 bases from J, leaving 20 bases between. CDR1 and CDR2 from the germline V gene are MNHNY and SVGAGI (reference sequence). This CDR3 spans 15 amino acids. The PCR employed 60 Vbeta primers together with 13 Jbeta primers. Clones were sequenced by immunoSEQ multiplex PCR, and TCRdb holds only the in-frame ones, with some missing. The data show 120,000 to 150,000 clones, around 82% seen once. Sequencing was carried out using PBMCs. The chain couples TRBV6-6 to TRBJ2-7, with D tentatively TRBD2 (6 bases). This TCR was recovered from a man between 35 and 55 years old in good health and CMV-seropositive. DNA for the CDR3: TGTGCCAGCAGTTACCTCGCCGGTTTAGCGGTGGGGCAGTACTTC. Translation gives CASSYLAGLAVGQYF.